This TCR beta chain was recovered during a study of shared clonotypes between healthy human individuals. The V and J ends lost 5 bases and 7 bases respectively, with 9 bases between them. From germline, CDR1 is SGHAT and CDR2 FQNNGV. The CDR3 runs 12 residues. Comment on this clone: In the same sample, other DNA sequences code for this CDR3.

Sequencing used immunoSEQ multiplex PCR; TCRdb keeps in-frame clones, though not all of them. The data contain some 2,000,000 clones, 90% to 96% of them singletons. Material for sequencing was naive CD4+ T cells sorted from blood. Subset: CD45RA+ positively selected. This chain links TRBV11-2 with TRBJ2-1; D is possibly TRBD2 (6 bases). This clonotype was obtained from a man in his late teens or twenties in good health. CDR3 sequence: CASSSGGNEQFF. The CDR3 nucleotides read TGTGCCAGCAGCAGCGGAGGGAATGAGCAGTTCTTC.